The present T cell receptor (beta chain) was sequenced within a study of cytomegalovirus exposure and HLA in healthy donors. Findings of the study overall: In a later analysis, TCR beta V- and J-gene trimming showed a link to a missense DCLRE1C variant. Through in vitro validation, a few CMV-associated chains were shown to be specific for CMV antigens.

To note about this clone: The antigen is not known.

It was with 60 Vbeta and 13 Jbeta primers that the PCR ran. Here immunoSEQ multiplex PCR was the method, and the copy in TCRdb shows in-frame clones only, minus some. Found here are approximately 220,000 clones, approximately 88% of them singletons; the top ten hold roughly 0.7%. CDR1 is MNHEY, CDR2 SMNVEV, per germline (reference sequence). With 2 bases clipped from V and 4 bases from J, the junction kept 7 bases outside the gene matches. This CDR3 has 16 residues. The specimen was PBMCs. The source is a boy aged 2 to 10 in good health and CMV-seronegative. The chain joins TRBV27 to TRBJ1-5; 8 positions match TRBD1. The CDR3 coding sequence is TGTGCCAGCAGTTTACTCGGACAGGGCGCTAATCAGCCCCAGCATTTT. Encoded protein: CASSLLGQGANQPQHF.